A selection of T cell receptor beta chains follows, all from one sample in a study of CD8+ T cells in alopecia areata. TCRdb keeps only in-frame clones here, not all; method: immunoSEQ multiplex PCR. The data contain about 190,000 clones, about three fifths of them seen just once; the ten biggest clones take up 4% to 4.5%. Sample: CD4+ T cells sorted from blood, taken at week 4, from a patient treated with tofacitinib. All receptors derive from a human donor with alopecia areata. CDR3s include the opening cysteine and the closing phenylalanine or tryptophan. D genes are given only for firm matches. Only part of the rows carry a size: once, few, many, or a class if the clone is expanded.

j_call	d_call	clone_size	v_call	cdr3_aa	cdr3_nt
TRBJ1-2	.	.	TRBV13	CASSSGQYNYGYTF	TGTGCCAGCAGCTCGGGACAATACAACTATGGCTACACCTTC
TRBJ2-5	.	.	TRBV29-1	CSYTRGGFETQYF	TGCAGCTACACCAGGGGGGGATTCGAGACCCAGTACTTC
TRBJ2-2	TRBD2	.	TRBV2	CASSEASGDTGELFF	TGTGCCAGCAGTGAAGCTAGCGGGGACACCGGGGAGCTGTTTTTT
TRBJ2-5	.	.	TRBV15	CATSRDFRPLETQYF	TGTGCCACCAGCAGAGATTTTCGACCCCTAGAGACCCAGTACTTC
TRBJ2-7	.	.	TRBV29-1	CSVRGLEETYEQYF	TGCAGCGTTAGGGGGTTGGAGGAGACGTACGAGCAGTACTTC
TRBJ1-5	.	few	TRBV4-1	CASSQGDLSNQPQHF	TGCGCCAGCAGCCAAGGGGATCTTAGCAATCAGCCCCAGCATTTT
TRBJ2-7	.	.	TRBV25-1	CASSPQGYEQYF	TGTGCCAGCAGCCCCCAGGGTTACGAGCAGTACTTC
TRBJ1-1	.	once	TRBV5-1	CASRLLEWTDTTFF	TGCGCCAGCAGGCTCCTCGAATGGACAGACACCACTTTCTTT
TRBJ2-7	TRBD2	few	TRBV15	CATSRDLSGENEQYF	TGTGCCACCAGCAGAGATTTAAGCGGGGAGAACGAGCAGTACTTC
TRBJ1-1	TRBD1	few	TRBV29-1	CSVSPQGTNTEAFF	TGCAGCGTGTCCCCACAGGGGACGAACACTGAAGCTTTCTTT
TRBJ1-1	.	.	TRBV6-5	CASSYGYGNTEAFF	TGTGCCAGCAGTTACGGGTACGGGAACACTGAAGCTTTCTTT
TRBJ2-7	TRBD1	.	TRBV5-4	CASSPRTGGGEQYF	TGTGCCAGCAGCCCGAGGACAGGGGGCGGGGAGCAGTACTTC
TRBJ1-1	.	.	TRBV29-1	CSVEDRRGTPEAFF	TGCAGCGTTGAAGATCGTCGGGGTACCCCTGAAGCTTTCTTT
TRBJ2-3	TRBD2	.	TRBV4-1	CASSQDTTRGGDTQYF	TGCGCCAGCAGCCAAGATACGACCCGGGGGGGAGATACGCAGTATTTT
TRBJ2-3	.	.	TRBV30	CAWNVGGTDTQYF	TGTGCCTGGAATGTGGGGGGCACAGATACGCAGTATTTT